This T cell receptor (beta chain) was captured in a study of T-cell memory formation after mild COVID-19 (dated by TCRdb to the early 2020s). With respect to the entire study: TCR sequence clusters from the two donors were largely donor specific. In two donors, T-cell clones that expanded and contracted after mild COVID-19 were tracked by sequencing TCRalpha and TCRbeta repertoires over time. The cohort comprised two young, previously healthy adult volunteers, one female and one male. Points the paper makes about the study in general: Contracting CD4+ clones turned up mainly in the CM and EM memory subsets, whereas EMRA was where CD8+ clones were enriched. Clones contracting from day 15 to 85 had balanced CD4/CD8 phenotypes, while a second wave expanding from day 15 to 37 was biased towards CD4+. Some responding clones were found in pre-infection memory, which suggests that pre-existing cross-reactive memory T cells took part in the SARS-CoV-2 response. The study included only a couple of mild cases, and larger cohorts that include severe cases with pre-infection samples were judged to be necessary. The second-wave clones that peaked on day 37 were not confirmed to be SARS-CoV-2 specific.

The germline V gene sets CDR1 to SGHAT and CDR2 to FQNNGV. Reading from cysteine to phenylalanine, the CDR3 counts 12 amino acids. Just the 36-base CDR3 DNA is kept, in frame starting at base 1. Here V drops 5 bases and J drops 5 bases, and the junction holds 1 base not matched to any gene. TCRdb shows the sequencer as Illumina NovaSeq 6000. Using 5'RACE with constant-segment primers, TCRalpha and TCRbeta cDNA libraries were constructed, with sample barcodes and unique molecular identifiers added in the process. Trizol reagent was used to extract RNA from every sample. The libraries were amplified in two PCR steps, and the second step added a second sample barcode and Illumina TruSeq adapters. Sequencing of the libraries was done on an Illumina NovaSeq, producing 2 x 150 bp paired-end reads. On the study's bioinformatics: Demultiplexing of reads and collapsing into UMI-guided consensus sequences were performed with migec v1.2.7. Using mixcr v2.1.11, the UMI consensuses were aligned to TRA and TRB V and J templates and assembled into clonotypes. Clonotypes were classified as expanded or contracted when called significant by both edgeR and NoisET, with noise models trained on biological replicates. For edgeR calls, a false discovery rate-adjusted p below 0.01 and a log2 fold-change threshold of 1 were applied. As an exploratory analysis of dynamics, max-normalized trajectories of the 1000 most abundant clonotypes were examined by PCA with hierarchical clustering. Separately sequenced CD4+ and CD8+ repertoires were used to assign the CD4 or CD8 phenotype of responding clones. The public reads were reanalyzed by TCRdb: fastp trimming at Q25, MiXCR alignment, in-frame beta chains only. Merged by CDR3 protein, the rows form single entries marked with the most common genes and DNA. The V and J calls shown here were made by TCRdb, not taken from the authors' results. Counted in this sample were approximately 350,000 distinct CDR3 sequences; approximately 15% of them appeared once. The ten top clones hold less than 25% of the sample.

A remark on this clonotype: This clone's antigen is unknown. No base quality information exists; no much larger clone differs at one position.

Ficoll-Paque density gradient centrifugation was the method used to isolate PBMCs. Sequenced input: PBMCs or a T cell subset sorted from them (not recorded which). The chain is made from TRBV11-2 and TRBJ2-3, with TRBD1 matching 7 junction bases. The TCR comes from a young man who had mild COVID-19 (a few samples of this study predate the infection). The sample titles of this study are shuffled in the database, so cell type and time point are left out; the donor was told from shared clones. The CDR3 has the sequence CASSNRGDTQYF. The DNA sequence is TGTGCCAGCAGCAACAGGGGAGATACGCAGTATTTT.